The rows below give T cell receptor beta chains drawn from one sample of a study of blood T cells in healthy people across ages. TCRdb processed the 5' RACE reads anew with MiXCR; each CDR3 protein has one entry. Of roughly 1,100,000 distinct CDR3 sequences listed, approximately 25% were seen once; the top ten hold less than 0.75%. Another study also made use of these data, one on T cells of mothers and their children.

Sequenced input: blood. These receptors came from a girl aged 2 to 10 in good health. Both conserved end residues are part of each CDR3. D genes are given only for firm matches. Only some rows state a clone size, as once, few, many or a class for expanded clones.

clone_size j_call d_call v_call cdr3_aa cdr3_nt
. TRBJ2-7 TRBD2 TRBV29-1 CSVLALGRVADEQYF TGCAGCGTTTTGGCCCTCGGGAGGGTTGCTGACGAGCAGTACTTC
. TRBJ1-2 . TRBV6-2/TRBV6-3 CASSPSTGTVGYTF TGTGCCAGCAGTCCTTCCACCGGGACCGTCGGCTACACCTTC
. TRBJ1-2 . TRBV28 CASSLLRGENGYTF TGTGCCAGCAGTTTATTAAGGGGCGAAAATGGCTACACCTTC
. TRBJ2-7 TRBD2 TRBV4-3 CASSQQSLAGGGEQYF TGCGCCAGCAGCCAACAGTCCTTAGCGGGGGGAGGCGAGCAGTACTTC
few TRBJ2-7 . TRBV5-6 CASSLAPRSSYEQYF TGTGCCAGCAGCTTGGCCCCCAGGAGCTCCTACGAGCAGTACTTC
. TRBJ2-2 . TRBV11-3 CASSPRGLNTGELFF TGTGCCAGCAGCCCACGGGGGCTAAACACCGGGGAGCTGTTTTTT
. TRBJ2-1 TRBD2 TRBV5-1 CASSTGTSGRGEQFF TGCGCCAGCAGCACCGGGACTAGCGGGAGGGGTGAGCAGTTCTTC
. TRBJ2-7 . TRBV20-1 CSASHMGPFEQYF TGCAGTGCCTCCCACATGGGGCCCTTCGAGCAGTACTTC
few TRBJ1-1 . TRBV3-1 CASSPVLDPTEAFF TGTGCCAGCAGCCCCGTTCTAGACCCCACTGAAGCTTTCTTT
few TRBJ2-2 . TRBV4-3 CASRPRQNTGELFF TGCGCCAGCAGACCGAGACAGAACACCGGGGAGCTGTTTTTT
. TRBJ2-7 . TRBV12-3/TRBV12-4 CASSFSQEREQYF TGTGCCAGCAGTTTCTCCCAAGAACGCGAGCAGTACTTC
few TRBJ2-1 . TRBV7-6 CASSLWLGLVFNEQFF TGTGCCAGCAGCTTATGGCTGGGGCTTGTATTCAATGAGCAGTTCTTC
. TRBJ2-5 . TRBV3-1 CASSHSSLAAIQETQYF TGTGCCAGCAGCCACTCCAGCCTGGCGGCGATTCAAGAGACCCAGTACTTC